Detailed here is one T cell receptor beta chain. The antigen is not known. This record belongs to a study of identifying expanded T cells in peripheral blood. Notes on the study in general: Clone count variance between approximately 2-week samples rose with total template count.

Sequencing used immunoSEQ multiplex PCR; TCRdb keeps in-frame clones, though not all of them. Among roughly 86,000 clones, more than 75% were seen once, and the ten largest hold roughly 4.1%. V was clipped by 4 bases and J by 4 bases; unmatched bases: 13. This CDR3 spans 16 amino acids. Germline assignment: CDR1 SGHRS and CDR2 YFSETQ. This receptor was taken from a person aged 18 to 70 in good health. The sequenced material came from blood. The V and J genes are TRBV5-1 and TRBJ2-5, with TRBD1 identical over 7 bases. The DNA of the CDR3 is TGCGCCAGCAGCCAAGCTTACAGGGGTCGGCGAGAGACCCAGTACTTC. Residues: CASSQAYRGRRETQYF. The entire variable domain, with the rest obtained from reference TRBV5-1 and TRBJ2-5, is as follows: KAGVTQTPRYLIKTRGQQVTLSCSPISGHRSVSWYQQTPGQGLQFLFEYFSETQRNKGNFPGRFSGRQFSNSRSEMNVSTLELGDSALYLCASSQAYRGRRETQYFGPGTRLLVL.